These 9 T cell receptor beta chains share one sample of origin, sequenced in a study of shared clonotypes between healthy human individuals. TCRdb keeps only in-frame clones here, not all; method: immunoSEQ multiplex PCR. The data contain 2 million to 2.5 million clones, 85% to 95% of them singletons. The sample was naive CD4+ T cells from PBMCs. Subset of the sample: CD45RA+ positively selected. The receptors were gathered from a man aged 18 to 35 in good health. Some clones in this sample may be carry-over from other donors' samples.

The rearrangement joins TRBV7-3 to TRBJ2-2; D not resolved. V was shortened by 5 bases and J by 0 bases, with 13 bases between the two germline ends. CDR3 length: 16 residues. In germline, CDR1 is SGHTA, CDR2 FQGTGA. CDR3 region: CASSPHNPANTGELFF. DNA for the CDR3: TGTGCCAGCAGCCCACACAACCCCGCGAACACCGGGGAGCTGTTTTTT. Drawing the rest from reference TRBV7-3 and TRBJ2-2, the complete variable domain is GAGVSQTPSNKVTEKGKYVELRCDPISGHTALYWYRQSLGQGPEFLIYFQGTGAADDSGLPNDRFFAVRPEGSVSTLKIQRTERGDSAVYLCASSPHNPANTGELFFGEGSRLTVL.

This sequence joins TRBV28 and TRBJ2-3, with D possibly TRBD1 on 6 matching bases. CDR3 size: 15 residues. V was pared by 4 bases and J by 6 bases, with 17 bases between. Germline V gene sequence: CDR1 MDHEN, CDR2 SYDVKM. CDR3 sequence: CASSSIGGESDTQYF. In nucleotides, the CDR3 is TGTGCCAGCAGTTCGATTGGGGGCGAGTCGGATACGCAGTATTTT.

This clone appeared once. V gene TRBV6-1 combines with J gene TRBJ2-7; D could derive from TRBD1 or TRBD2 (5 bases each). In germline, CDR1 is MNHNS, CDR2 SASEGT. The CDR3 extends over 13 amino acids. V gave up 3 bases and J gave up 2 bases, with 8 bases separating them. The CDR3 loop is CASSEPGPYEQYF. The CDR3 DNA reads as TGTGCCAGCAGTGAGCCGGGACCCTACGAGCAGTACTTC.

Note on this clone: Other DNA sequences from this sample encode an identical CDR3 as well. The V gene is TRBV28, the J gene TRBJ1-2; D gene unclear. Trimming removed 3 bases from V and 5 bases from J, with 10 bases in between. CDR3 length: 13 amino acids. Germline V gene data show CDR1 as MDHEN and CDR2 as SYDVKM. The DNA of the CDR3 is TGTGCCAGCAGTTTGAGCAGGAGTTATGGCTACACCTTC. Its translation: CASSLSRSYGYTF.

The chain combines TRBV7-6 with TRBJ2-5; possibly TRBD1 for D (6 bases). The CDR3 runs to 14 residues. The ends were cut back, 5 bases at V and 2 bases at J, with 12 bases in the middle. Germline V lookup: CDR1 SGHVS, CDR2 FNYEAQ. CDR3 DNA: TGTGCCAGCAGCCCCCGACAGGTACAAGAGACCCAGTACTTC. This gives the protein CASSPRQVQETQYF. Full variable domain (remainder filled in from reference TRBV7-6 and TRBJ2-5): GAGVSQSPRYKVTKRGQDVALRCDPISGHVSLYWYRQALGQGPEFLTYFNYEAQQDKSGLPNDRFSAERPEGSISTLTIQRTEQRDSAMYRCASSPRQVQETQYFGPGTRLLVL.

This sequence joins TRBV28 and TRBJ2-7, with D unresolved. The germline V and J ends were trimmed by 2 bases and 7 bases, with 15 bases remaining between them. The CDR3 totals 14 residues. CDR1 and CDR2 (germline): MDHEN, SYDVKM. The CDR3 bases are TGTGCCAGCAGTTTACAAGGCAGGACCCGGGAGCAGTACTTC. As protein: CASSLQGRTREQYF.

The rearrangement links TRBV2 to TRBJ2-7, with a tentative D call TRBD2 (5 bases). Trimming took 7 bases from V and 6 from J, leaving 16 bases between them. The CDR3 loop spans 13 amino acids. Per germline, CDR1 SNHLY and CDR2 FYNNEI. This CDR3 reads CASIPEIGIEQYF. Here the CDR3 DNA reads TGTGCCAGCATCCCAGAGATCGGGATCGAGCAGTACTTC.

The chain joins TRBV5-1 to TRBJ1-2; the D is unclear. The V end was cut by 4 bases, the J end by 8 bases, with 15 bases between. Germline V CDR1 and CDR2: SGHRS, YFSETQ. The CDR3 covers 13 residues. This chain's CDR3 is CASSPDLAGGYTF. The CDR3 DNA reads TGCGCCAGCAGCCCCGACTTGGCAGGCGGCTACACCTTC.

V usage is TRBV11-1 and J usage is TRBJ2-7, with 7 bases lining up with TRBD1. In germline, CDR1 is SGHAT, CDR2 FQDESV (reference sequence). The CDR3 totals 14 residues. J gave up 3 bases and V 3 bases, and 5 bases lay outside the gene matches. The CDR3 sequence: CASSFDSGGYEQYF. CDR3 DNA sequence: TGTGCCAGCAGCTTTGATTCAGGGGGCTACGAGCAGTACTTC.